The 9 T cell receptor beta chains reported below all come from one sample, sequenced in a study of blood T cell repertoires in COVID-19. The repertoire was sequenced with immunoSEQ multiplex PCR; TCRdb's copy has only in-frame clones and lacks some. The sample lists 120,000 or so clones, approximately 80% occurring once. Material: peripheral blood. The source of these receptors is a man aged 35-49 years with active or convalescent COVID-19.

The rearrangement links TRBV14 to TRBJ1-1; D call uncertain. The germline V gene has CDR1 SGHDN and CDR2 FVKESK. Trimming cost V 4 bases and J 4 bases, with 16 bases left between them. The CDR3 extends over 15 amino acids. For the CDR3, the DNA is TGTGCCAGCAGCCCCACGCGTGTTGCTGGCACTGAAGCTTTCTTT. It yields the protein CASSPTRVAGTEAFF.

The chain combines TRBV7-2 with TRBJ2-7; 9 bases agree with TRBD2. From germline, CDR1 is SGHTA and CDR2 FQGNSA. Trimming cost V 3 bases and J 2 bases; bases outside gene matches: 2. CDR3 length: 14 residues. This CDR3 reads CASSFQRGAYEQYF. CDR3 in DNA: TGTGCCAGCAGCTTCCAGCGGGGGGCCTACGAGCAGTACTTC.

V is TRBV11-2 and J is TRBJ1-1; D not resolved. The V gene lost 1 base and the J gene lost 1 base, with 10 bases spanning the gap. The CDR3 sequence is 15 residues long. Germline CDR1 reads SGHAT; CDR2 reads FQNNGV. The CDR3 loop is CASSLGAKGNTEAFF. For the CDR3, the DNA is TGTGCCAGCAGCTTAGGGGCCAAAGGGAACACTGAAGCTTTCTTT.

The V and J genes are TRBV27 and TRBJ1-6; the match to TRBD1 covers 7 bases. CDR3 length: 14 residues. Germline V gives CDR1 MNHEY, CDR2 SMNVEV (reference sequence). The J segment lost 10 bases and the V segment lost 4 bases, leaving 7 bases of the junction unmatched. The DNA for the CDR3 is TGTGCCAGCAGTTACGACAGGGTAGGATCACCCCTCCACTTT. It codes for CASSYDRVGSPLHF.

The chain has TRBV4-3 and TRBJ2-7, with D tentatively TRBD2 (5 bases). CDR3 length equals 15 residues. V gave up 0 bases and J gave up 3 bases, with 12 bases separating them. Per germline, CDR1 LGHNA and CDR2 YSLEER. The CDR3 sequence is CASSQEFYGDYEQYF. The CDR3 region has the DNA TGCGCCAGCAGCCAAGAGTTTTACGGGGACTACGAGCAGTACTTC.

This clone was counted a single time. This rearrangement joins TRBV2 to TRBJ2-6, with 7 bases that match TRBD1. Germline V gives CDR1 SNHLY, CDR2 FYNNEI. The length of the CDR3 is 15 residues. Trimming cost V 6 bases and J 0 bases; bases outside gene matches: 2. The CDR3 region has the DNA TGTGCCAGCAGGGGACAGCCCTCTGGGGCCAACGTCCTGACTTTC. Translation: CASRGQPSGANVLTF.

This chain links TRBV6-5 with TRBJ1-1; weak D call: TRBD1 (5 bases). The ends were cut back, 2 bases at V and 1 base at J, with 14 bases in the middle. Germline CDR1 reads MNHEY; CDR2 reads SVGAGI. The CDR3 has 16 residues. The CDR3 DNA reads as TGTGCCAGCAGTTACGACAGTTTTTCCAGGAACACTGAAGCTTTCTTT. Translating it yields CASSYDSFSRNTEAFF.

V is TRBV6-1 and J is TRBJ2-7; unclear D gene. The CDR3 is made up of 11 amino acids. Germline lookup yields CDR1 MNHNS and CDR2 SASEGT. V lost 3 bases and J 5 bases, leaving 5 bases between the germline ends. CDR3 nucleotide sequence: TGTGCCAGCAGTGATTATAACGAGCAGTACTTC. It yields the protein CASSDYNEQYF.

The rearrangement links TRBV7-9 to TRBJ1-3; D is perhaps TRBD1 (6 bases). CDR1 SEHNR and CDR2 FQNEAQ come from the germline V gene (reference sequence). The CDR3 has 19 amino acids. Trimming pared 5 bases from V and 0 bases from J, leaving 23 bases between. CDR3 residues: CASSPRGRGPTSSGNTIYF. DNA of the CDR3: TGTGCCAGCAGCCCAAGGGGCAGGGGACCCACAAGCTCTGGAAACACCATATATTTT.